The next 28 T cell receptor beta chains were all read from a single sample in a study of blood T cell repertoires in COVID-19. Some clones are missing from TCRdb's copy, which holds only in-frame ones; the method was immunoSEQ multiplex PCR. The sample carries 200,000 to 250,000 clones, roughly nine tenths recorded once. The sequenced sample consisted of peripheral blood. These receptors originate from a man between 60 and 75 years old with COVID-19, enrolled during active disease.

This chain uses TRBV6-5 with TRBJ1-3; D ambiguous. Per germline, CDR1 MNHEY and CDR2 SVGAGI. The length of the CDR3 is 12 residues. The V gene lost 7 bases and the J gene lost 4 bases, with 8 bases spanning the gap. The CDR3 spells CASTNGGNTIYF. CDR3 nucleotides: TGTGCCAGCACCAACGGGGGAAACACCATATATTTT.

In the case of this clone: An end of the junction differs from the germline gene, which may be a read error. The chain recombines TRBV5-8 with TRBJ1-1, with a possible D match to TRBD1 (6 bases). There are 10 residues in the CDR3. Germline loops: CDR1 SGHTS, CDR2 YDEGEE. DNA for the CDR3: TGTGCCAGCAGCTTCGGGACACCCATCTTT. Its protein is CASSFGTPIF.

The chain joins TRBV1 to TRBJ2-3; the table's D call TRBD2 went unverified against the DNA. TRBV1 is described as a pseudogene. CDR3 length: 14 residues. In nucleotides, the CDR3 is TGCACCAGCAACTGGAGGCCCTCAACAGATACGCAGTATTTT. Translating gives CTSNWRPSTDTQYF.

The chain employs TRBV6-1 and TRBJ1-5, with TRBD1 matching over 9 bases. This CDR3 is 17 amino acids long. V gave up 3 bases and J gave up 4 bases; unmatched junction bases: 10. Per the germline V gene, CDR1 is MNHNS and CDR2 is SASEGT. CDR3 coding DNA: TGTGCCAGCAGTGACCCCGGGACAGGGTTTGGGAATCAGCCCCAGCATTTT. This gives the protein CASSDPGTGFGNQPQHF.

The chain links TRBV3-1 (or the pseudogene TRBV3-2) to TRBJ2-1; 9 bases map to TRBD1. This CDR3 is 16 amino acids long. V trimming: 1 base; J trimming: 10 bases; junction bases outside the gene matches: 11. The germline V gene has CDR1 LGHDT and CDR2 YNNKEL (reference sequence). CDR3 protein: CASSQGGTGNIWEQFF. CDR3 DNA: TGTGCCAGCAGCCAAGGGGGGACAGGGAATATTTGGGAGCAGTTCTTC.

This chain joins TRBV7-2 and TRBJ2-5; TRBD2 matches 12 bases. With 4 bases clipped from V and 2 bases from J, the junction kept 2 bases outside the gene matches. Germline V gene sequence: CDR1 SGHTA, CDR2 FQGNSA. The CDR3 contains 15 residues. CDR3 in amino acids: CASSSGLAGQETQYF. CDR3 DNA: TGTGCCAGCAGCTCCGGACTAGCGGGACAAGAGACCCAGTACTTC.

V is TRBV2 and J is TRBJ2-1; 7 bases map to TRBD2. Germline CDR1 SNHLY, CDR2 FYNNEI. The CDR3 length is 13 residues. V was clipped by 7 bases and J by 6 bases; unmatched bases: 6. This chain's CDR3 is CASMRESFNEQFF. The CDR3 DNA is TGTGCCAGCATGCGGGAGTCGTTCAATGAGCAGTTCTTC. Combining the CDR3 with reference TRBV2 and TRBJ2-1 gives the whole variable domain EPEVTQTPSHQVTQMGQEVILRCVPISNHLYFYWYRQILGQKVEFLVSFYNNEISEKSEIFDDQFSVERPDGSNFTLKIRSTKLEDSAMYFCASMRESFNEQFFGPGTRLTVL.

The chain carries TRBV7-3 and TRBJ2-3, with TRBD2 matching over 13 bases. CDR3 length: 16 residues. Germline V gene sequence: CDR1 SGHTA, CDR2 FQGTGA. The J segment lost 2 bases and the V segment lost 5 bases, leaving 4 bases of the junction unmatched. CDR3: CASSALAGGTTDTQYF. CDR3 DNA: TGTGCCAGCAGCGCACTAGCGGGGGGGACCACAGATACGCAGTATTTT.

The chain joins TRBV7-2 to TRBJ2-2; tentatively, D is TRBD1 (6 bases). V lost 3 bases and J 3 bases, leaving 11 bases between the germline ends. The CDR3 totals 15 residues. The germline V gene encodes CDR1 SGHTA and CDR2 FQGNSA. CDR3 in amino acids: CASSFVTGHTGELFF. The CDR3, as DNA: TGTGCCAGCAGCTTCGTGACAGGCCACACCGGGGAGCTGTTTTTT.

The chain recombines TRBV9 with TRBJ1-2; 7 bases are a match to TRBD1. The V gene end was trimmed by 1 base and the J gene end by 3 bases; junction bases not matched to a gene: 0. This CDR3 contains 13 residues. Germline V gives CDR1 SGDLS, CDR2 YYNGEE. CDR3 in amino acids: CASSVQGDYGYTF. DNA of the CDR3: TGTGCCAGCAGCGTACAGGGGGACTATGGCTACACCTTC.

V usage is TRBV6-5 and J usage is TRBJ2-7; TRBD1 aligns across 9 bases. The length of the CDR3 is 15 residues. CDR1 is MNHEY and CDR2 is SVGAGI in the germline V gene. V shed 6 bases and J 6 bases; nucleotides not matched to a gene: 12. CDR3 DNA: TGTGCCAGCAGCTTTCCCGGGACAGGGACGGGCGAGCAGTACTTC. Its translation is CASSFPGTGTGEQYF.

This clone came up a few times. The rearrangement uses TRBV7-9 and TRBJ2-2; the match to TRBD2 covers 14 bases. V lost 5 bases, J lost 4 bases, and 0 bases stayed unmatched. This CDR3 is built from 15 residues. CDR1 and CDR2 (germline): SEHNR, FQNEAQ (reference sequence). Here the CDR3 reads CASSGTSGSTGELFF. The DNA for the CDR3 is TGTGCCAGCAGCGGGACTAGCGGGAGCACCGGGGAGCTGTTTTTT.

This clone was picked up one time. This chain links TRBV9 with TRBJ2-1; 10 bases line up with TRBD2. The CDR3 consists of 16 residues. Germline CDR1 and CDR2: SGDLS and YYNGEE. The V segment lost 3 bases and the J segment 7 bases; nucleotides outside the gene matches: 10. In DNA, the CDR3 is TGTGCCAGCAGCGAAGCCTGGACTAGCGGAGGAAATGAGCAGTTCTTC. This encodes CASSEAWTSGGNEQFF.

This clone was picked up many times. This chain links TRBV28 with TRBJ1-2; D is uncertain. Germline V lookup: CDR1 MDHEN, CDR2 SYDVKM. The CDR3 loop spans 15 amino acids. Trimming cost V 10 bases and J 4 bases, with 22 bases left between them. The CDR3 coding sequence is TGTGCCACCGGGAGAAGTCACAGCGATCTCTATGGCTACACCTTC. Translating gives CATGRSHSDLYGYTF.

The chain employs TRBV30 and TRBJ2-1; TRBD2 matches at 7 bases. CDR3 size: 12 residues. The ends lost 3 bases at V and 4 bases at J; junction bases unmatched: 0. CDR1 is GTSNPN, CDR2 SVGIG, per germline (reference sequence). The CDR3 is CAWSGGYNEQFF. The CDR3 coding sequence is TGTGCCTGGAGCGGGGGGTACAATGAGCAGTTCTTC.

The chain recombines TRBV5-4 with TRBJ2-7; D perhaps matches TRBD1 (6 bases). The CDR3 extends over 14 amino acids. V shed 4 bases and J shed 3 bases, with 14 bases lying between them. Germline CDR1 and CDR2: SGHNT and YYREEE (reference sequence). CDR3: CASSPGTIGYEQYF. DNA of the CDR3: TGTGCCAGCAGCCCAGGGACAATAGGCTACGAGCAGTACTTC.

This clone has only one observation. The chain couples TRBV6-6 to TRBJ1-2; perhaps TRBD1 as D (6 bases). The CDR3 sequence is 13 residues long. V lost 2 bases and J 7 bases, leaving 11 bases between the germline ends. Germline V CDR1 and CDR2: MNHNY, SVGAGI (reference sequence). CDR3 residues: CASSYTGGPGYTF. In nucleotides, the CDR3 is TGTGCCAGCAGTTACACGGGGGGGCCTGGCTACACCTTC.

The V gene is TRBV18, the J gene TRBJ2-1; 10 nucleotides line up with TRBD2. The CDR3 consists of 16 residues. Germline V gene data show CDR1 as KGHSH and CDR2 as LQKENI. Trimming took 1 base from V and 4 from J; bases not matched to a gene: 4. CDR3 residues: CASSPQASGGYNEQFF. The DNA of the CDR3 is TGTGCCAGCTCACCACAGGCTAGCGGGGGTTACAATGAGCAGTTCTTC.

The J gene is TRBJ2-3, the V gene TRBV5-4; 7 bases match TRBD2. After removal of 5 bases from V and 1 base from J, the junction contained 7 bases not matched to a gene. The CDR3 is 15 amino acids. Germline-derived CDR1 and CDR2 are SGHNT and YYREEE (reference sequence). For the CDR3, the DNA is TGTGCCAGCAGACCTACTGGGGGGGGCACAGATACGCAGTATTTT. Residues: CASRPTGGGTDTQYF. Full variable domain (remainder filled in from reference TRBV5-4 and TRBJ2-3): ETGVTQSPTHLIKTRGQQVTLRCSSQSGHNTVSWYQQALGQGPQFIFQYYREEENGRGNFPPRFSGLQFPNYSSELNVNALELDDSALYLCASRPTGGGTDTQYFGPGTRLTVL.

This chain links TRBV14 with TRBJ2-5, with 8 bases aligning to TRBD2. The CDR3 length is 15 residues. Looked up from germline, CDR1 is SGHDN and CDR2 is FVKESK. Trimming at V came to 4 bases and at J to 1 base, leaving 5 bases not matched to a gene. DNA of the CDR3: TGTGCCAGCAGCCCTCGGACTAGCCGCCAAGAGACCCAGTACTTC. Its protein is CASSPRTSRQETQYF.

The chain uses TRBV5-5 and TRBJ2-3; D is undetermined. Germline CDR1 reads SGHKS; CDR2 reads YYEKEE (reference sequence). V shed 2 bases and J shed 3 bases, with 4 bases lying between them. This CDR3 spans 12 amino acids. CDR3 amino acids: CASSFRTDTQYF. In DNA form, the CDR3 reads TGTGCCAGCAGCTTTAGAACAGATACGCAGTATTTT.

The genes are TRBV28 and TRBJ1-1; 8 bases agree with TRBD1. The length of the CDR3 is 15 residues. The V segment lost 3 bases and the J segment 3 bases; nucleotides outside the gene matches: 6. Germline CDR1 reads MDHEN; CDR2 reads SYDVKM. CDR3 in amino acids: CASSFQGAVDTEAFF. In DNA form, the CDR3 reads TGTGCCAGCAGTTTTCAGGGGGCGGTGGACACTGAAGCTTTCTTT.

V usage is TRBV19 and J usage is TRBJ2-7; D gene unclear. The CDR3 length is 13 residues. CDR1 LNHDA and CDR2 SQIVND come from the germline V gene (reference sequence). Trimming shortened V by 4 bases and J by 6 bases, and 13 bases separated the two germline ends. In nucleotides, the CDR3 is TGTGCCAGTAGTAACACCTGGGCGTCCGAGCAGTACTTC. It specifies CASSNTWASEQYF.

The rearrangement uses TRBV6-2 or TRBV6-3 and TRBJ2-1, with 11 bases identical to TRBD1. This CDR3 has 14 residues. With V trimmed by 4 bases and J by 7 bases, 3 bases remained unmatched. Per germline, CDR1 MNHEY and CDR2 SVGEGT. Here the CDR3 DNA reads TGTGCCAGCAGTTGGACAGGGGGCGGAAATGAGCAGTTCTTC. Encoded protein: CASSWTGGGNEQFF.

This chain uses TRBV7-9 with TRBJ1-2; 9 bases are shared with TRBD1. The CDR3 runs 17 residues. The germline V gene encodes CDR1 SEHNR and CDR2 FQNEAQ (reference sequence). Trimming at V came to 5 bases and at J to 3 bases, leaving 13 bases not matched to a gene. The CDR3 loop is CASSLDRGAQGYYGYTF. DNA of the CDR3: TGTGCCAGCAGCCTAGACAGGGGGGCGCAAGGATACTATGGCTACACCTTC.

The rearrangement joins TRBV7-2 to TRBJ2-1, with 10 nucleotides matching TRBD2. J gave up 3 bases and V 6 bases, and 5 bases lay outside the gene matches. This CDR3 contains 15 residues. Germline V gives CDR1 SGHTA, CDR2 FQGNSA. The CDR3 protein is CASRIAGGLYNEQFF. In DNA form, the CDR3 reads TGTGCCAGCAGGATAGCGGGGGGCCTCTACAATGAGCAGTTCTTC.

The chain recombines TRBV10-2 with TRBJ2-3, with 7 bases fitting TRBD2. The CDR3 length is 15 residues. V lost 6 bases, J lost 6 bases, and 12 bases stayed unmatched. Germline V gene data show CDR1 as WSHSY and CDR2 as SAAADI. CDR3 bases: TGCGCCAGCAGCCTTGGAAGCGGGGTAGGGGATACGCAGTATTTT. Translation: CASSLGSGVGDTQYF.

The rearrangement joins TRBV5-1 to TRBJ2-3, with 12 bases lining up with TRBD2. Looked up from germline, CDR1 is SGHRS and CDR2 is YFSETQ. The J segment lost 4 bases and the V segment lost 3 bases, leaving 12 bases of the junction unmatched. This CDR3 is 18 amino acids long. CDR3 DNA: TGCGCCAGCAGCTGGCAAACTCCTAGCGGGAGGGGTTCAGATACGCAGTATTTT. Amino acid sequence: CASSWQTPSGRGSDTQYF.